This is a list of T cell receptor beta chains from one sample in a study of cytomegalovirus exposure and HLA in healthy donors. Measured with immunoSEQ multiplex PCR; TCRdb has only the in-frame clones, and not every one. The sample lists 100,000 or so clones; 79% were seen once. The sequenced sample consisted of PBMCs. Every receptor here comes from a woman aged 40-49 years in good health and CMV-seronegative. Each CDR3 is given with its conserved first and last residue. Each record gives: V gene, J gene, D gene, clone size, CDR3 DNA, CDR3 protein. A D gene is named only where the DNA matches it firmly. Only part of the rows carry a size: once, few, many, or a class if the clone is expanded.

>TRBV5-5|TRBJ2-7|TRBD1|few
TGTGCCAGCAGCTTCCCGACAGGGACCTACGAGCAGTACTTC
CASSFPTGTYEQYF
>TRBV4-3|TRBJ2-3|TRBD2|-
TGCGCCAGCAGCCAAGATAGAGAGCGGGGGAACACAGATACGCAGTATTTT
CASSQDRERGNTDTQYF
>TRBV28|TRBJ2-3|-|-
TGTGCCAGCAGTGCTGCGGGGGCTCTCAGGGAAGATACGCAGTATTTT
CASSAAGALREDTQYF
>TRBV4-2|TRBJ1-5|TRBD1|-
TGTGCCAGCAGCCAAGGGACAGGGGGCAATCAGCCCCAGCATTTT
CASSQGTGGNQPQHF
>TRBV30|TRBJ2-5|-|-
TGTGCCTGTAAAGGGGGGGAAACACTTCAAGAGACCCAGTACTTC
CACKGGETLQETQYF
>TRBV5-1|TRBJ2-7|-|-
TGCGCCAGCAGCTTGCAGGGCGCGTTCACCTACGAGCAGTACTTC
CASSLQGAFTYEQYF
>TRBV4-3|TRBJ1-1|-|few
TGCGCCAGCAGCCAAGGAACAGGGATTGCTTTCTTT
CASSQGTGIAFF
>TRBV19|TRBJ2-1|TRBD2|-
TGTGCCAGTAGTCCCGGCGGGGGAGGGCGATTGAATGAGCAGTTCTTC
CASSPGGGGRLNEQFF
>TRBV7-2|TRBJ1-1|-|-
TGTGCCAGCAGCTCAGGGGTGAACACTGAAGCTTTCTTT
CASSSGVNTEAFF
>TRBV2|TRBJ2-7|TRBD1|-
TGTGCCAGCAGTGGCAGGGGGCGTGAGCAGTACTTC
CASSGRGREQYF
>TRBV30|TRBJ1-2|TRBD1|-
TGTGCCTGGAGTGCCTCCGAGGGGGCTGGAGGCTACACCTTC
CAWSASEGAGGYTF
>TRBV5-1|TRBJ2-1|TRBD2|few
TGCGCCAGCGGACCACTAGCGGGGGGAAACAATGAGCAGTTCTTC
CASGPLAGGNNEQFF
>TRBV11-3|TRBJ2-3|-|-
TGTGCCAGCAGCTTAAAACGGACAGACACAGATACGCAGTATTTT
CASSLKRTDTDTQYF
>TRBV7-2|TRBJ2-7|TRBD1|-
TGTGCCAGCAGCTTAGCGGGCCAGGGGGCAAGTGAGCAGTACTTC
CASSLAGQGASEQYF
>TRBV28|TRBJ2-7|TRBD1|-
TGTGCCAGCAGTATAACTGGACAGGGGGCATCCTACGAGCAGTACTTC
CASSITGQGASYEQYF
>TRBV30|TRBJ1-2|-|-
TGTGCCTGGAGAGCCCGACAGAGCTATGGCTACACCTTC
CAWRARQSYGYTF
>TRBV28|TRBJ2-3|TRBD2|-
TGTGCCAGCAGTTTCCAAACGCTCGGTAGAGGACTAGCGGGAGAAACAGATACGCAGTATTTT
CASSFQTLGRGLAGETDTQYF
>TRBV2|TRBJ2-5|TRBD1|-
TGTGCCAGCTCAGCCGGACAGGGGGGTGAGACCCAGTACTTC
CASSAGQGGETQYF
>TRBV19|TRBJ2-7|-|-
TGTGCCAGTAGTATAGGGTCGCAGGACGAGCAGTACTTC
CASSIGSQDEQYF
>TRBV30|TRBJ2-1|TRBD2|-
TGTGCCTGTGGCCCGGGACTAGCGGGGGTAAATGAGCAGTTCTTC
CACGPGLAGVNEQFF
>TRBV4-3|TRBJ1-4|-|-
TGCGCCAGCAGCCATGATAGCCGGGTCCCAGGGTCGAGGCTGTTTTTT
CASSHDSRVPGSRLFF
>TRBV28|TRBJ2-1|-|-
TGTGCCAGCAGTTCGCGCACCCTTAGCTACAATGAGCAGTTCTTC
CASSSRTLSYNEQFF
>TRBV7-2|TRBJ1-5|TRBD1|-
TGTGCCAGCAGTCCGGACCCAGGGGGCACGGGCAATCAGCCCCAGCATTTT
CASSPDPGGTGNQPQHF
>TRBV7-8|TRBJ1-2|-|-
TGTGCCAGCAGCTTACAACAGGCTAACTATGGCTACACCTTC
CASSLQQANYGYTF
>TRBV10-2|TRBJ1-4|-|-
TGCGCCAGCAGTGCAGCGGGGGGGGAGGATGAAAAACTGTTTTTT
CASSAAGGEDEKLFF
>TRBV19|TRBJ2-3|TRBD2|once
TGTGCCAGTAGAAAGCGGGAGACCGCAGATACGCAGTATTTT
CASRKRETADTQYF
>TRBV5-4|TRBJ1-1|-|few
TGTGCCAGCAGCTTCGAGACACAGAACACTGAAGCTTTCTTT
CASSFETQNTEAFF
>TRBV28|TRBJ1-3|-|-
TGTGCCAGCAGTACCTACAGGGTCGTTGGAAACACCATATATTTT
CASSTYRVVGNTIYF
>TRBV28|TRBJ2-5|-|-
TGTGCCAGCAGTGAACTGACGGGACAAGAGACCCAGTACTTC
CASSELTGQETQYF
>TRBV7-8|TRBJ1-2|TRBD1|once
TGTGCCAGCAGCTCGACAGGGGTGGACTATGGCTACACCTTC
CASSSTGVDYGYTF
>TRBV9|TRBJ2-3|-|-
TGTGCCAGCAGCGTAGGGGGAGCGGGCACAGATACGCAGTATTTT
CASSVGGAGTDTQYF
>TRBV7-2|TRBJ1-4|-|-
TGTGCCAGCAGCCCCTGGGGAGCTACAGAAAAACTGTTTTTT
CASSPWGATEKLFF
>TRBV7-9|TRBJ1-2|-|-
TGTGCCAGCAGCTTAGCGCTTGTGGGCTACGGCTACACCTTC
CASSLALVGYGYTF
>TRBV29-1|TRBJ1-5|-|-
TGCAGCGTAGACAGGTTCAATCAGCCCCAGCATTTT
CSVDRFNQPQHF
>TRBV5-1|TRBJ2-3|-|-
TGCGCCAGCAGCTTCGTGAGCAGGGTCACAGATACGCAGTATTTT
CASSFVSRVTDTQYF
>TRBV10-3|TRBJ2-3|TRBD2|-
TGTGCCATCAGTGAGTCGTCTGGGACTAGCGGGAGGTTAAGCACAGATACGCAGTATTTT
CAISESSGTSGRLSTDTQYF
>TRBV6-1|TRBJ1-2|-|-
TGTGCCAGCAGTGACTGGACAGCGAACTATGGCTACACCTTC
CASSDWTANYGYTF
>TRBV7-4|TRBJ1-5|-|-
TGTGCCAGCAGCTCTGAGGTGCACAGGGACGGGAATAGCAATCAGCCCCAGCATTTT
CASSSEVHRDGNSNQPQHF
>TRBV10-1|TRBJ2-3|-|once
TGCGCCAGCAGTCCCCGTTTGGAAAGGACAGCAGATACGCAGTATTTT
CASSPRLERTADTQYF
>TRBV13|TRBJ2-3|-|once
TGTGCCAGCACTACTCAAGACGGGGGGCCCATCACAGATACGCAGTATTTT
CASTTQDGGPITDTQYF